This passage covers 27 T cell receptor beta chains from one sample sequenced in a study of blood T cells in healthy people across ages. The use of a sample-barcoded 5' primer and a J-beta primer mix characterized a second PCR of about 7 to 12 cycles. Each CDR3 protein is one row after TCRdb ran MiXCR on the 5' RACE reads. Of about 670,000 distinct CDR3 sequences in the sample, over 40% were seen once. Input material: blood. Every receptor here comes from a woman older than 75 in good health.

This clonotype was found many times. The genes are TRBV7-9 and TRBJ1-6; 7 nucleotides line up with TRBD1. The CDR3 contains 16 residues. The germline V gene has CDR1 SEHNR and CDR2 FQNEAQ (reference sequence). Losses at the gene ends were 5 bases for V and 6 bases for J; bases not matched to a gene: 10. CDR3 sequence (DNA): TGTGCCAGCAGCGAAAACCTAGGACAGGTTAATTCACCCCTCCACTTT. It translates to CASSENLGQVNSPLHF.

This clonotype was seen a handful of times. A clone one base away is much larger, so this may be a read error. The chain recombines TRBV6-5 with TRBJ2-1, with 9 nucleotides matching TRBD2. J was trimmed by 8 bases and V by 5 bases; bases with no gene match: 7. Germline V lookup: CDR1 MNHEY, CDR2 SVGAGI. The CDR3 has 14 residues. This CDR3 is CASSDLAGYDEQFF. In nucleotides, the CDR3 is TGTGCCAGCAGTGACCTAGCGGGGTACGATGAGCAGTTCTTC.

The chain links TRBV29-1 to TRBJ1-1; D uncertain. Looked up from germline, CDR1 is SQVTM and CDR2 is ANQGSEA. The CDR3 totals 13 residues. Trimming removed 4 bases at V and 0 bases at J, with 9 bases between. CDR3 nucleotide sequence: TGCAGCGTTGGGGCGACGTTGAACACTGAAGCTTTCTTT. Encoded protein: CSVGATLNTEAFF.

This rearrangement joins TRBV7-2 to TRBJ1-2; D uncertain. Germline V lookup: CDR1 SGHTA, CDR2 FQGNSA. CDR3 size: 12 residues. Trimming cost V 5 bases and J 6 bases, with 10 bases left between them. CDR3 protein: CASSPVGDGYTF. CDR3 coding DNA: TGTGCCAGCAGCCCCGTAGGAGATGGCTACACCTTC.

The chain couples TRBV24-1 to TRBJ2-7, with D tentatively TRBD1 (6 bases). The CDR3 totals 16 residues. The V end lost 3 bases, the J end lost 3 bases, and 17 bases lay between the germline ends. Looked up from germline, CDR1 is KGHDR and CDR2 is SFDVKD. CDR3 sequence: CATSDEQGPGGYEQYF. CDR3 in DNA: TGTGCCACCAGTGATGAACAGGGACCTGGGGGCTACGAGCAGTACTTC.

Note on this clonotype: At one boundary the junction diverges from the germline segment, which might be a read error. The chain carries TRBV6-5 and TRBJ2-2; TRBD2 matches 7 bases. The CDR3 sequence is 14 residues long. Germline CDR1 reads MNHEY; CDR2 reads SVGAGI. CDR3 sequence: CASSYGITSGEQFF. The CDR3 nucleotides are TGTGCCAGCAGTTACGGGATAACCAGCGGGGAGCAGTTTTTT.

This clonotype was found many times. For the CDR3, the DNA is TGTGCCTGGAGTGTATTAGAGACCAAAAACATTCAGTACTTC. Protein sequence: CAWSVLETKNIQYF. The chain couples TRBV30 to TRBJ2-4; D is uncertain. Trimming removed 0 bases at V and 2 bases at J, with 8 bases between. The CDR3 is 14 residues long. Germline lookup yields CDR1 GTSNPN and CDR2 SVGIG (reference sequence).

V is TRBV20-1 and J is TRBJ2-1; the D is unclear. Matching the DNA end better, TRBJ2-7 makes the J call doubtful. Germline CDR1 is DFQATT and CDR2 is SNEGSKA (reference sequence). This CDR3 region has 11 residues. The CDR3 DNA follows: TGCAGTAGTGAAGAGTCCAATGAGCAGTACTTC. Residues: CSSEESNEQYF.

The chain recombines TRBV7-9 with TRBJ1-1, with D unresolved. Trimming cost V 0 bases and J 8 bases, with 10 bases left between them. This CDR3 spans 13 amino acids. The V gene's germline CDR1 is SEHNR and CDR2 FQNEAQ (reference sequence). CDR3: CASSLAPGKEAFF. For the CDR3, the DNA is TGTGCCAGCAGCTTAGCTCCCGGGAAAGAAGCTTTCTTT. Full variable domain (rest looked up from reference TRBV7-9 and TRBJ1-1): DTGVSQNPRHKITKRGQNVTFRCDPISEHNRLYWYRQTLGQGPEFLTYFQNEAQLEKSRLLSDRFSAERPKGSFSTLEIQRTEQGDSAMYLCASSLAPGKEAFFGQGTRLTVV.

The table lists this clonotype with many counts. The CDR3 coding sequence is TGTGCCAGCATTGCATGGGGGCGAGGAGGCTACACCTTC. This gives the protein CASIAWGRGGYTF. The chain couples TRBV6-6 to TRBJ1-2; possibly TRBD1 for D (6 bases). Between the trimmed V and J ends, which lost 7 bases and 8 bases, there was a span of 17 bases. There are 13 residues in the CDR3. CDR1 is MNHNY and CDR2 is SVGAGI in the germline V gene (reference sequence).

Ten or more counts support this clonotype. The V gene is TRBV11-2, the J gene TRBJ2-4; D is unclear. V was clipped by 3 bases and J by 4 bases, with 16 bases between them. Looked up from germline, CDR1 is SGHAT and CDR2 is FQNNGV. The CDR3 covers 16 residues. The CDR3 sequence: CASSLESGLKKNIQYF. CDR3 bases: TGTGCCAGCAGCTTGGAATCCGGGTTAAAGAAAAACATTCAGTACTTC.

The table lists this clonotype with a count of one. One end of the junction varies from germline; a read error may be responsible. The rearrangement links TRBV4-3 to TRBJ2-1, with D hard to call. Germline V gives CDR1 LGHNA, CDR2 YSLEER. The CDR3 has 13 amino acids. CDR3 DNA: TGCGCCGGCAGCCAAGTCAGGCGCAATGAGCAGTTCTTC. Encoded protein: CAGSQVRRNEQFF.

The chain uses TRBV7-9 and TRBJ2-1; 9 bases match TRBD2. The end of the DNA fits TRBJ2-7 better, so the J call may be wrong. The CDR3 totals 14 residues. CDR1 is SEHNR, CDR2 FQNEAQ, per germline (reference sequence). CDR3 protein: CASSLTSGYNEQYF. CDR3 DNA: TGTGCCAGCAGCTTAACTAGCGGGTACAATGAGCAGTACTTC.

The chain employs TRBV7-9 and TRBJ2-7, with D perhaps matching TRBD1 (6 bases). Germline V gene data show CDR1 as SEHNR and CDR2 as FQNEAQ (reference sequence). V was cut by 5 bases and J by 7 bases, with 15 bases left in between. The CDR3 consists of 13 residues. The DNA of the CDR3 is TGTGCCAGCAGCCCTAGGACAGTTTTGGAGCAGTACTTC. This codes for CASSPRTVLEQYF.

This clonotype has only a few counts. A read error is possible here, since a much larger clone lies one base away. The rearrangement joins TRBV12-3 or TRBV12-4 to TRBJ2-7, with 7 bases matching TRBD2. There are 11 residues in the CDR3. The V gene end was trimmed by 5 bases and the J gene end by 11 bases; junction bases not matched to a gene: 6. In DNA, the CDR3 is TGTGCCAGCAGTCCGGGGGGAGTCGAGTACTTC. Residues: CASSPGGVEYF.

The chain is built from TRBV3-1 and TRBJ1-5, with a tentative D call TRBD1 (5 bases). The CDR3 totals 13 residues. The germline V gene has CDR1 LGHDT and CDR2 YNNKEL (reference sequence). V lost 3 bases, J lost 15 bases, and 18 bases lay in between. The CDR3 loop is CASSHSRVGGMHF. CDR3 nucleotides: TGTGCCAGCAGCCATTCCAGAGTGGGGGGTATGCATTTT.

There are many counts of this clonotype. The chain has TRBV25-1 and TRBJ2-1, with D unresolved. Germline CDR1 MGHDK, CDR2 SYGVNS. Trimming removed 7 bases from V and 12 bases from J, with 13 bases in between. The CDR3 length is 11 residues. The CDR3 region is CASTSFWGQFF. CDR3 sequence (DNA): TGTGCCAGCACGAGCTTTTGGGGGCAGTTCTTC. Filled out from reference TRBV25-1 and TRBJ2-1, the complete variable domain reads EADIYQTPRYLVIGTGKKITLECSQTMGHDKMYWYQQDPGMELHLIHYSYGVNSTEKGDLSSESTVSRIRTEHFPLTLESARPSHTSQYLCASTSFWGQFFGPGTRLTVL.

This clonotype has a single count. This chain links TRBV29-1 with TRBJ2-2; D gene unclear. The germline gives CDR1 SQVTM, CDR2 ANQGSEA. The CDR3 length is 15 residues. V was cut by 1 base and J by 2 bases, with 11 bases left in between. The CDR3 here is CSVEVAGYNTGELFF. Here the CDR3 DNA reads TGCAGCGTTGAAGTTGCCGGCTACAACACCGGGGAGCTGTTTTTT.

This clonotype was observed a handful of times. The genes are TRBV3-1 and TRBJ1-5, with D unclear. The CDR3 sequence is 14 residues long. The germline V gene has CDR1 LGHDT and CDR2 YNNKEL (reference sequence). With 0 bases removed from V and 9 bases from J, the gap between germline ends came to 12 bases. CDR3 in DNA: TGTGCCAGCAGCCAAGATATCTCCTATGGGCCCCAGCATTTT. Translated, it gives CASSQDISYGPQHF.

The rearrangement links TRBV4-1 to TRBJ2-6; no clear D. The CDR3 has 15 amino acids. The V gene lost 1 base and the J gene lost 1 base, with 5 bases spanning the gap. CDR1 and CDR2 from the germline V gene are MGHRA and YSYEKL. The CDR3 bases are TGCGCCAGCAGCCAAGTGACTTCTGGGGCCAACGTCCTGACTTTC. Translating it yields CASSQVTSGANVLTF.

The CDR3: CATSDPRGAQPQHF. In DNA, the CDR3 is TGTGCCACCAGTGATCCCCGAGGCGCCCAGCCCCAGCATTTT. The chain carries TRBV24-1 and TRBJ1-5, with no clear D. Germline lookup yields CDR1 KGHDR and CDR2 SFDVKD. V dropped 3 bases and J dropped 7 bases, with 12 bases sitting between them. The CDR3 consists of 14 residues.

This clonotype was seen just once. CDR3 in amino acids: CASSSGGSNTGELFF. CDR3 sequence (DNA): TGTGCCAGCAGTTCTGGTGGGTCGAACACCGGGGAGCTGTTTTTT. The chain couples TRBV12-3 or TRBV12-4 to TRBJ2-2; no clear D gene. CDR3 length: 15 residues. V lost 4 bases and J 0 bases, leaving 9 bases between the germline ends.

Notes on this clonotype: A read error may be the cause here, since a much bigger clone is one base away. The rearrangement joins TRBV7-3 to TRBJ2-1; tentatively, D is TRBD2 (6 bases). Germline assignment: CDR1 SGHTA and CDR2 FQGTGA. This CDR3 is 16 amino acids long. CDR3 DNA sequence: TGTGCCAGCAGCTTAATTACCGGGAGCTCCGACAATGAGCAGTTCTTC. It encodes CASSLITGSSDNEQFF.

About this clonotype: This may be a read error: a much more frequent sequence differs by one nucleotide. This rearrangement joins TRBV7-2 to TRBJ2-6; D is unresolved. The CDR3 is 15 residues long. Trimming shortened V by 5 bases and J by 0 bases, and 8 bases separated the two germline ends. Germline V gives CDR1 SGHTA, CDR2 FQGNSA. The DNA of the CDR3 is TGTGCCAGCAGCATAGTTAACTCTGGGGCCAACGTCCTGACTTTC. Translation gives CASSIVNSGANVLTF.

This sequence joins TRBV4-1 and TRBJ2-5; D is perhaps TRBD2 (7 bases). The CDR3 spans 16 residues. Germline loops: CDR1 MGHRA, CDR2 YSYEKL. V was pared by 1 base and J by 5 bases, with 17 bases between. CDR3 bases: TGCGCCAGCAGCCAAGGTCTCGGGGGGCTGAGGGAGACCCAGTACTTC. The encoded protein is CASSQGLGGLRETQYF.

This chain links TRBV9 with TRBJ2-1; TRBD2 matches at 11 bases. There are 16 residues in the CDR3. Germline values: CDR1 SGDLS, CDR2 YYNGEE. The V and J ends lost 1 base and 10 bases, in that order; junction bases with no gene match: 10. The CDR3 loop reads CASSVSSSGGFGEQFF. Here the CDR3 DNA reads TGTGCCAGCAGCGTATCTTCTAGCGGGGGGTTCGGGGAGCAGTTCTTC.

This sequence joins TRBV12-3 or TRBV12-4 and TRBJ2-5; D possibly uses TRBD1 or TRBD2 (6 bases each). The closer fit of TRBJ2-7 to the DNA end suggests the J call may be wrong. The length of the CDR3 is 14 residues. The CDR3 nucleotides are TGTGCCAGCAGTGGAGGGGGTGAAGGGTACGAGCAGTACTTC. Translated, it gives CASSGGGEGYEQYF.